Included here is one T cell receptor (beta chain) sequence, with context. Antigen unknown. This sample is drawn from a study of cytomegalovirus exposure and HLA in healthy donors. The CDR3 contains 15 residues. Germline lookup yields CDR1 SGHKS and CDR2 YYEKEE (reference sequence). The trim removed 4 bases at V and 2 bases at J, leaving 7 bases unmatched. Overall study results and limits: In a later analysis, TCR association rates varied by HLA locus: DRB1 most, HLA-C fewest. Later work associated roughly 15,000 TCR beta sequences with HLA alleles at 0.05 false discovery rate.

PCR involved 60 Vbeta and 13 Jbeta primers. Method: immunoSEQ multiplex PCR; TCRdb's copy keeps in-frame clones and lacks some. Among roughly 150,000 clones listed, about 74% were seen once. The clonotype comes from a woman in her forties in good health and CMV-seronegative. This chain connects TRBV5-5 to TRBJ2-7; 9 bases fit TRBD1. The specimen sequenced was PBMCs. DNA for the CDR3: TGTGCCAGCAGCGACCCGGGACAGGGTACCTACGAGCAGTACTTC. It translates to CASSDPGQGTYEQYF.